One TCR beta chain is described in this entry. Its target is unknown. TCRdb's copy holds only in-frame clones and misses some; the assay was immunoSEQ multiplex PCR. The data hold more than 550 clones, with approximately 70% observed a single time. This entry comes from a study of tissue T cells after allogeneic stem cell transplantation. General study points: Alloreactivity or antigen specificity of tissue TCRs was not determined; some clones might be host cells.

CDR1 and CDR2 (germline): MNHEY, SVGAGI. This CDR3 has 16 residues. Trimming cost V 4 bases and J 4 bases, with 14 bases left between them. V usage is TRBV6-5 and J usage is TRBJ1-6; perhaps TRBD1 as D (6 bases). The sequence derives from a female patient aged 40-69 years with steroid-refractory graft-versus-host disease after an allogeneic stem cell transplant. These T cells may partly come from the graft donor. The specimen was stomach tissue, collected at autopsy. CDR3 amino acids: CASSWDTLGYNSPLHF. CDR3 nucleotide sequence: TGTGCCAGCAGTTGGGACACCTTGGGGTATAATTCACCCCTCCACTTT.